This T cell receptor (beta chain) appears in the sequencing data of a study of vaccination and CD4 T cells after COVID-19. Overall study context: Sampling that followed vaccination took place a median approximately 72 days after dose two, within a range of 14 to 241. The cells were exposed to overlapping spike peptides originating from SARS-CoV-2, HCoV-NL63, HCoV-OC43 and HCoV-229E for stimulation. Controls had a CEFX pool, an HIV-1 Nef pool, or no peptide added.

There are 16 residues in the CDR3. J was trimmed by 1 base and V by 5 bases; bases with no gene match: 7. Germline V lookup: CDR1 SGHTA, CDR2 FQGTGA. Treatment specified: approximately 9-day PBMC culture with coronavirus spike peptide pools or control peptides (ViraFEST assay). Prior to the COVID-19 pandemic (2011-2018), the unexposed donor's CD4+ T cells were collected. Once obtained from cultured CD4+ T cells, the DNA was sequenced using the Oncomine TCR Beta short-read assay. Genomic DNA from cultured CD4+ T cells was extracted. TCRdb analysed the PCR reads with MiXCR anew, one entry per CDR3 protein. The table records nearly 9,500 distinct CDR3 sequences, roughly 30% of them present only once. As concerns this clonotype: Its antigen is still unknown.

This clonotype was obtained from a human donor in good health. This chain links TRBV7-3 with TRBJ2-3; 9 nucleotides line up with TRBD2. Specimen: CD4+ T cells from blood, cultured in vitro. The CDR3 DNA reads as TGTGCCAGCAGCGCAAGCCCTAGCGGGGGCACAGATACGCAGTATTTT. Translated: CASSASPSGGTDTQYF.